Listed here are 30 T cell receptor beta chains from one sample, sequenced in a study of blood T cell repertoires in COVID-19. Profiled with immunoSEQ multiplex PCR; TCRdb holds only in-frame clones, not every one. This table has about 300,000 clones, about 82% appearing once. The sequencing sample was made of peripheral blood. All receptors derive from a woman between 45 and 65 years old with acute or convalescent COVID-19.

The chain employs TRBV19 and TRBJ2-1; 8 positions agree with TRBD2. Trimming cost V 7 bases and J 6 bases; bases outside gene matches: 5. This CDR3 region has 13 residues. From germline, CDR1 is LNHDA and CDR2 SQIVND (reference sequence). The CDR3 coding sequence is TGTGCCAGTAAGGAGCGGGAGTCCAATGAGCAGTTCTTC. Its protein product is CASKERESNEQFF.

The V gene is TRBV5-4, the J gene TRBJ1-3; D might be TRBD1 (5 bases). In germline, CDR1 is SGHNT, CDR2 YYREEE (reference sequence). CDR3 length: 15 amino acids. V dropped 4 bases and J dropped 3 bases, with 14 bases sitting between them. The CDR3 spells CASSQVGGFGNTIYF. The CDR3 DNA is TGTGCCAGCAGCCAAGTGGGGGGGTTTGGAAACACCATATATTTT.

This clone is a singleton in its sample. The CDR3 is CASSQPGQVVETQYF. For the CDR3, the DNA is TGTGCCAGCTCCCAACCGGGACAGGTTGTAGAGACCCAGTACTTC. The genes are TRBV19 and TRBJ2-5, with TRBD1 matching 8 bases. V trimming: 9 bases; J trimming: 4 bases; junction bases outside the gene matches: 13. Germline V gives CDR1 LNHDA, CDR2 SQIVND (reference sequence). This CDR3 is 15 amino acids long.

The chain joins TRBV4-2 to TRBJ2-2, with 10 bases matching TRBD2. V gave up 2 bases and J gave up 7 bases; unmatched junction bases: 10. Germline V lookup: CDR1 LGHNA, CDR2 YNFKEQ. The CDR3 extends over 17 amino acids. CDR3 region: CASSQTVAGGSGGELFF. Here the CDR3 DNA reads TGTGCCAGCAGCCAAACGGTAGCGGGAGGAAGCGGCGGGGAGCTGTTTTTT.

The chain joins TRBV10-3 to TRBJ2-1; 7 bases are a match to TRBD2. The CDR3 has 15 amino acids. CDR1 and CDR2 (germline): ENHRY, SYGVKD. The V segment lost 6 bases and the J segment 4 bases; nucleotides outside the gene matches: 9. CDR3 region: CAISGGLAEYNEQFF. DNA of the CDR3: TGTGCCATCAGCGGCGGGCTAGCGGAGTACAATGAGCAGTTCTTC.

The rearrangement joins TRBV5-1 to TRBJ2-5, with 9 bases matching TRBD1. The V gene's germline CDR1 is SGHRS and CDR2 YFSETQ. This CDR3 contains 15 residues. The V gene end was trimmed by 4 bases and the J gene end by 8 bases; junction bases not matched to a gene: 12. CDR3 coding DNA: TGCGCCAGCAGCGAGTGGACAGGGGAAGCAAAAACCCAGTACTTC. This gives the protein CASSEWTGEAKTQYF.

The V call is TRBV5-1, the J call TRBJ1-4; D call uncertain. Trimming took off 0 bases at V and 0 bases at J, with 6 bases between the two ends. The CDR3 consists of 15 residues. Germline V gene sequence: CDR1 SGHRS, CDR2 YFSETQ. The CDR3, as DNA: TGCGCCAGCAGCTTGGGGAGTGCAACTAATGAAAAACTGTTTTTT. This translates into CASSLGSATNEKLFF.

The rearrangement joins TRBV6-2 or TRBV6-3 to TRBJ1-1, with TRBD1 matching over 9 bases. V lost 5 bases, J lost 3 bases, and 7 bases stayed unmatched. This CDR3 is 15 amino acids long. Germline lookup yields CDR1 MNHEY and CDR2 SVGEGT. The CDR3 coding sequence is TGTGCCAGCAGTCAAATGTGGACAGGGGACACTGAAGCTTTCTTT. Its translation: CASSQMWTGDTEAFF.

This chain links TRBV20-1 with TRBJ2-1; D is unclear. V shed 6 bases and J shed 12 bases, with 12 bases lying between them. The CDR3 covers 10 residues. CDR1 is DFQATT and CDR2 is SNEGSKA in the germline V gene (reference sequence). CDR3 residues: CSATDTRQFF. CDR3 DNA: TGCAGTGCAACCGACACCAGGCAGTTCTTC.

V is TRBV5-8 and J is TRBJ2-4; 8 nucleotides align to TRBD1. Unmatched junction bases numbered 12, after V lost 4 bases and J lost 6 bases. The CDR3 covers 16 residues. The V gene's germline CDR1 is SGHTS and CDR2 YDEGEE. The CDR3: CASSRATGAYGNIQYF. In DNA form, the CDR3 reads TGTGCCAGCAGCAGGGCGACAGGGGCTTATGGAAACATTCAGTACTTC. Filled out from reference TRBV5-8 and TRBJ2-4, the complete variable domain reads EAGVTQSPTHLIKTRGQQATLRCSPISGHTSVYWYQQALGLGLQFLLWYDEGEERNRGNFPPRFSGRQFPNYSSELNVNALELEDSALYLCASSRATGAYGNIQYFGAGTRLSVL.

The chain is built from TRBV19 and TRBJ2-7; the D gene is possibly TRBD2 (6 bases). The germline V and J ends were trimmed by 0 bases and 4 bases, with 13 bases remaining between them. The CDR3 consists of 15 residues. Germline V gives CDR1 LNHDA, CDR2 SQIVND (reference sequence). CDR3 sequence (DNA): TGTGCCAGTAGTATAGAAAGCGGGCCCGTGTACGAGCAGTACTTC. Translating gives CASSIESGPVYEQYF.

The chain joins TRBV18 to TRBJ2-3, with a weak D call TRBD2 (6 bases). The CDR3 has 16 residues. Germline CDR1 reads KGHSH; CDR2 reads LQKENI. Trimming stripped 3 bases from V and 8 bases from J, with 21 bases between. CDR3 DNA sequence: TGTGCCAGCTCACCCACCGGGACTCGCACCCGAGGTACGCAGTATTTT. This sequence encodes CASSPTGTRTRGTQYF.

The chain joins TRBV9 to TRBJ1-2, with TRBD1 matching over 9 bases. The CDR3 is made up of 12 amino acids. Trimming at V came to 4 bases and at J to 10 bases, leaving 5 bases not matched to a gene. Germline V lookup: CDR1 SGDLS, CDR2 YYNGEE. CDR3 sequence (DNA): TGTGCCAGCAGCACCCGGACAGGGGTCTACACCTTC. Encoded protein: CASSTRTGVYTF.

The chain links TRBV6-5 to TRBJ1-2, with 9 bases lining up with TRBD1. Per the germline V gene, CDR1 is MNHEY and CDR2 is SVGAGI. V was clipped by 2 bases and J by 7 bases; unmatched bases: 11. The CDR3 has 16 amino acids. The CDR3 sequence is CASSYPSGTGLGGYTF. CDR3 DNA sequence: TGTGCCAGCAGTTACCCCTCGGGGACAGGGCTCGGTGGCTACACCTTC.

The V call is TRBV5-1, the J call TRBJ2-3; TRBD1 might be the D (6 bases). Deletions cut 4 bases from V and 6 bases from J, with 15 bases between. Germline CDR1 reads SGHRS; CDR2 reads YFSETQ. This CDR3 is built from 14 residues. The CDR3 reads CASSPTGGADTQYF. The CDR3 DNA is TGCGCCAGCAGCCCGACAGGAGGAGCCGATACGCAGTATTTT.

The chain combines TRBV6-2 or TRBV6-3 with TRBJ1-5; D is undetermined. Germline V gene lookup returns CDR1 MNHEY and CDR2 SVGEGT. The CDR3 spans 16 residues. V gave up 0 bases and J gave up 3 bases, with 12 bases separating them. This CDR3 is CASSYSPQSVNQPQHF. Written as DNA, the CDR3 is TGTGCCAGCAGTTACTCGCCACAGTCAGTCAATCAGCCCCAGCATTTT.

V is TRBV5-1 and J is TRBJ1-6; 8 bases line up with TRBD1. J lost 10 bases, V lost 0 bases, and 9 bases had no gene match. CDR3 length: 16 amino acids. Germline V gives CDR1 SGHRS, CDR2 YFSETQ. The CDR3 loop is CASSLDTTGVGSPLHF. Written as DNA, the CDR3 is TGCGCCAGCAGCTTGGACACGACAGGGGTCGGCTCACCCCTCCACTTT. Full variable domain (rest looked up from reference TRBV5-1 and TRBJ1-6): KAGVTQTPRYLIKTRGQQVTLSCSPISGHRSVSWYQQTPGQGLQFLFEYFSETQRNKGNFPGRFSGRQFSNSRSEMNVSTLELGDSALYLCASSLDTTGVGSPLHFGNGTRLTVT.

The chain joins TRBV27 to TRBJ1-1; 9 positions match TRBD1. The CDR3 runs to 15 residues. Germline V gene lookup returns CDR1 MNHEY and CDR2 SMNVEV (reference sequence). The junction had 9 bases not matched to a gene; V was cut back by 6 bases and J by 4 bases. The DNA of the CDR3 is TGTGCCAGCAGCCCTACGGGACAGGGAAGCACTGAAGCTTTCTTT. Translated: CASSPTGQGSTEAFF.

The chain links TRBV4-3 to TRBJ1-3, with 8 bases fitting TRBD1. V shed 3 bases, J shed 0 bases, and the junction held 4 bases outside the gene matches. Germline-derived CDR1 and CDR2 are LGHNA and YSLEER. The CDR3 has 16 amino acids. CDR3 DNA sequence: TGCGCCAGCAGCCAGGGGACAGGCTTCTCTGGAAACACCATATATTTT. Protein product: CASSQGTGFSGNTIYF.

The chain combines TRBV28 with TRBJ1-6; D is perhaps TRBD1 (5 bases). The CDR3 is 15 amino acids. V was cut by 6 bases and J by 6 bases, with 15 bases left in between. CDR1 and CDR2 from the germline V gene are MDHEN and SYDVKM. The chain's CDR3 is CASRLRDLTNSPLHF. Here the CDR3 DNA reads TGTGCCAGCAGACTCCGGGACTTAACTAATTCACCCCTCCACTTT.

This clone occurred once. The CDR3 is CASSQGKQETQYF. The CDR3 bases are TGTGCCAGCAGCCAGGGTAAACAAGAGACCCAGTACTTC. The V and J genes are TRBV5-6 and TRBJ2-5; perhaps TRBD1 as D (5 bases). Trimming removed 4 bases at V and 2 bases at J, with 9 bases between. The CDR3 runs to 13 residues. The germline CDR1 and CDR2 sequences are SGHDT and YYEEEE.

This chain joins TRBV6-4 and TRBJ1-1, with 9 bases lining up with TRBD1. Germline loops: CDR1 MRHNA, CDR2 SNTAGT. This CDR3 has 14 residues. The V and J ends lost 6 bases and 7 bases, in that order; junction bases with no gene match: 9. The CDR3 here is CASRPDRGSVEAFF. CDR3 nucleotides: TGTGCCAGCAGACCAGACAGGGGGTCAGTTGAAGCTTTCTTT.

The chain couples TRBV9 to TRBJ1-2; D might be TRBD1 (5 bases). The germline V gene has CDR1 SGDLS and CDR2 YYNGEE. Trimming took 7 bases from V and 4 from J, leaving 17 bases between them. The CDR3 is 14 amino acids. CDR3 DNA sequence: TGTGCCAGCTCTCTCGGGGGTCAGAGCTATGGCTACACCTTC. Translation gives CASSLGGQSYGYTF.

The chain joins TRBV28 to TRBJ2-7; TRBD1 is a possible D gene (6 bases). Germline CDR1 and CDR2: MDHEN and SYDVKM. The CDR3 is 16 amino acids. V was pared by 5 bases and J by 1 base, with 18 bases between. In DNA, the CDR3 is TGTGCCAGCAGTCCAACGACAGGCAGTTTATCCTACGAGCAGTACTTC. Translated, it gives CASSPTTGSLSYEQYF.

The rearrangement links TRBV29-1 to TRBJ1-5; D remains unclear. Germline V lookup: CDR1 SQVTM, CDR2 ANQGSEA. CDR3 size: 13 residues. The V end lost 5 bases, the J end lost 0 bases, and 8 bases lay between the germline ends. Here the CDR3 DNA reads TGCAGCGTTCGCAGAAATAGCAATCAGCCCCAGCATTTT. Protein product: CSVRRNSNQPQHF.

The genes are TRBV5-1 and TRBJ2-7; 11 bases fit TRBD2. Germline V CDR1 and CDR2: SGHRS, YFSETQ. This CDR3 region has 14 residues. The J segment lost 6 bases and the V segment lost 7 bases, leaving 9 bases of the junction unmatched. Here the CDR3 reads CASVQSLAGGEQYF. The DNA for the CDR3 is TGCGCCAGCGTCCAATCTCTAGCGGGAGGCGAGCAGTACTTC.

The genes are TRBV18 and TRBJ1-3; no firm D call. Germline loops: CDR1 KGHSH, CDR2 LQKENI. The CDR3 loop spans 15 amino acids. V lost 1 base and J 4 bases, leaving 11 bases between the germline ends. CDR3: CASSPQGSGGNTIYF. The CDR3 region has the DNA TGTGCCAGCTCACCACAGGGTTCGGGAGGAAACACCATATATTTT.

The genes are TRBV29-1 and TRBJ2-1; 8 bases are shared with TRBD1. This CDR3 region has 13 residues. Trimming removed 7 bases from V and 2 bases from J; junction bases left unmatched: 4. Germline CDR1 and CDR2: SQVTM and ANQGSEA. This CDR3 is CSGGQGPYNEQFF. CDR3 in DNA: TGCAGCGGAGGACAGGGCCCCTACAATGAGCAGTTCTTC.

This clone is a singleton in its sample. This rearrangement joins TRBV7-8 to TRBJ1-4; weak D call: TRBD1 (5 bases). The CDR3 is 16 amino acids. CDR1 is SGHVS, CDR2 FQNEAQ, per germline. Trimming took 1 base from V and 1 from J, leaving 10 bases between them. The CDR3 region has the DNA TGTGCCAGCAGCTTAGGTCCCCAGGGAACTAATGAAAAACTGTTTTTT. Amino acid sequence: CASSLGPQGTNEKLFF. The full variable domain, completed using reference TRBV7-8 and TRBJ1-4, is GAGVSQSPRYKVAKRGQDVALRCDPISGHVSLFWYQQALGQGPEFLTYFQNEAQLDKSGLPSDRFFAERPEGSVSTLKIQRTQQEDSAVYLCASSLGPQGTNEKLFFGSGTQLSVL.

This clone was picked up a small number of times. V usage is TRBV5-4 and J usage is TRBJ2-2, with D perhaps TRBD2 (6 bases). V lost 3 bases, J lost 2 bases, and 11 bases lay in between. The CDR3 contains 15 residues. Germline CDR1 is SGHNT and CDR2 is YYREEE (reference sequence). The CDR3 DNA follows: TGTGCCAGCAGCTCCCGGACTATAAACACCGGGGAGCTGTTTTTT. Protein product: CASSSRTINTGELFF.